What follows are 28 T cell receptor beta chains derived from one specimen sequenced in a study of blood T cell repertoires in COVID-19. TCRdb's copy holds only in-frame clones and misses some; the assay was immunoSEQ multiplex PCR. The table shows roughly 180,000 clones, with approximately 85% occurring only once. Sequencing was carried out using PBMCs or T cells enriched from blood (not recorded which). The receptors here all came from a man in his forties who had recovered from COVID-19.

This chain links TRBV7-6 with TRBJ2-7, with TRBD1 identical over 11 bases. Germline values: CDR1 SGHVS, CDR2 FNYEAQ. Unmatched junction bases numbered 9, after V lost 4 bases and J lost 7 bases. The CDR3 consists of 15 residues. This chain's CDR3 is CASSSGGTGGNEQYF. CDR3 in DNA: TGTGCCAGCAGCTCAGGCGGGACAGGGGGAAATGAGCAGTACTTC.

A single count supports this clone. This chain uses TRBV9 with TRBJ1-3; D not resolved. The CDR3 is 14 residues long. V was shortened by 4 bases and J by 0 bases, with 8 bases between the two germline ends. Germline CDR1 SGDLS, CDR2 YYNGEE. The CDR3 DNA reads TGTGCCAGCAGCCGAACAGACTCTGGAAACACCATATATTTT. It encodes CASSRTDSGNTIYF.

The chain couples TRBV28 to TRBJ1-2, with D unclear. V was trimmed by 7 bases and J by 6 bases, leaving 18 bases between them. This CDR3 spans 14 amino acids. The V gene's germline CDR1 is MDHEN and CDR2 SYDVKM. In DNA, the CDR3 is TGTGCCAGCAAGCCCGGCGGAGTCGGGGATGGCTACACCTTC. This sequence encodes CASKPGGVGDGYTF.

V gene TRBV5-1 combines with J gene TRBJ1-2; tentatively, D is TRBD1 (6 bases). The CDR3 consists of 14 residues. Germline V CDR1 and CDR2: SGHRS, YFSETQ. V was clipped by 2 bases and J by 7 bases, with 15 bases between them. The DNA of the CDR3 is TGCGCCAGCAGCTTACAGGGTGAAGAGGGTGGCTACACCTTC. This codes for CASSLQGEEGGYTF.

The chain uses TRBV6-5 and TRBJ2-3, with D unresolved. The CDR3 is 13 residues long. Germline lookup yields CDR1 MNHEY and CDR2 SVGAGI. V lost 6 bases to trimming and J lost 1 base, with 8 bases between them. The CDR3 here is CASRGGGTDTQYF. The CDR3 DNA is TGTGCCAGCAGAGGTGGAGGCACAGATACGCAGTATTTT.

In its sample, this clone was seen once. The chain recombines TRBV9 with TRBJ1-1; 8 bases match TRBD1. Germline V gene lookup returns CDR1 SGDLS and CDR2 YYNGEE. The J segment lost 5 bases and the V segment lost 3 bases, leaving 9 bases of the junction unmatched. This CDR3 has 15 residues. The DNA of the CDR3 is TGTGCCAGCAGCGGGGGGGACAGGTCTCTTACTGAAGCTTTCTTT. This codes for CASSGGDRSLTEAFF.

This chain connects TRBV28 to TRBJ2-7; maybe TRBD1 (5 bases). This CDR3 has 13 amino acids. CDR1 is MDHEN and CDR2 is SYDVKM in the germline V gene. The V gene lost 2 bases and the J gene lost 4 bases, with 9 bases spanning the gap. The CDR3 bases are TGTGCCAGCAGTTTAAGGGGCCGGTACGAGCAGTACTTC. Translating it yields CASSLRGRYEQYF.

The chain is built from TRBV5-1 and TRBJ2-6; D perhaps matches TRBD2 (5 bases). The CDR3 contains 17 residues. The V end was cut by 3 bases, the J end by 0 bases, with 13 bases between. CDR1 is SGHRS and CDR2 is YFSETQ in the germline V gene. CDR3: CASSSPGLISGANVLTF. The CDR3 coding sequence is TGCGCCAGCAGCTCCCCCGGACTGATCTCTGGGGCCAACGTCCTGACTTTC.

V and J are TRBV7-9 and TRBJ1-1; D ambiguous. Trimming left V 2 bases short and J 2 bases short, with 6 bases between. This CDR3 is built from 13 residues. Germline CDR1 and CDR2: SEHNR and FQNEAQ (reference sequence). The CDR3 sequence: CASSLSSNTEAFF. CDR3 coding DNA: TGTGCCAGCAGCTTAAGTAGTAACACTGAAGCTTTCTTT.

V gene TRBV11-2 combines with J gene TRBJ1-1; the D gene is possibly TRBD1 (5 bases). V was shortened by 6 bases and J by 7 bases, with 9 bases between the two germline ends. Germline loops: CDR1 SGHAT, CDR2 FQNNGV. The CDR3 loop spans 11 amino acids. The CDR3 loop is CASRQGGEAFF. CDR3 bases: TGTGCCAGCAGGCAGGGCGGTGAAGCTTTCTTT.

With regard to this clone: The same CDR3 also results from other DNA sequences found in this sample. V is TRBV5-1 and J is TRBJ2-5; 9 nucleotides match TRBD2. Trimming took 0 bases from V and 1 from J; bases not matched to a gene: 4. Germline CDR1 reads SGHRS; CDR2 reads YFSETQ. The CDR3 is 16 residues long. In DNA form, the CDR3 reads TGCGCCAGCAGCTTGGGGCTAGCGGGGAGCCAAGAGACCCAGTACTTC. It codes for CASSLGLAGSQETQYF.

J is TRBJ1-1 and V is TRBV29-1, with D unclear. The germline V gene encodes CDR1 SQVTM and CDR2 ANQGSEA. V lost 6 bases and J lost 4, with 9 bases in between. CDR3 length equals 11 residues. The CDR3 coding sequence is TGCAGCGTCGTTAAGAGCACTGAAGCTTTCTTT. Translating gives CSVVKSTEAFF.

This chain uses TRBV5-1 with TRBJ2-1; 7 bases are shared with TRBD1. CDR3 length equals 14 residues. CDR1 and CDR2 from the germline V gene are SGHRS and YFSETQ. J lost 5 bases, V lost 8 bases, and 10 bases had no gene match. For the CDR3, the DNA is TGCGCCAGTCGGCATCCAGGGGGAAACAATGAGCAGTTCTTC. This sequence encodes CASRHPGGNNEQFF.

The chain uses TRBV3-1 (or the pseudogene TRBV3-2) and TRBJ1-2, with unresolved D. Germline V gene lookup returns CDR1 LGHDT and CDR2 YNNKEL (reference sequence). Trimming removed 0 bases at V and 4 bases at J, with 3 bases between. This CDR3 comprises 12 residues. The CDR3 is CASSQEAYGYTF. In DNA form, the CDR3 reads TGTGCCAGCAGCCAAGAGGCCTATGGCTACACCTTC.

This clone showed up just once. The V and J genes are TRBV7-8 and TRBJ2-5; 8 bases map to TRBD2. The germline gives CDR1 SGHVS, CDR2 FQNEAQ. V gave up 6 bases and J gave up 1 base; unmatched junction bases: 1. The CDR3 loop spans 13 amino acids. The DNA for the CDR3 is TGTGCCAGCAGAACTAGCGGCCAAGAGACCCAGTACTTC. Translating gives CASRTSGQETQYF.

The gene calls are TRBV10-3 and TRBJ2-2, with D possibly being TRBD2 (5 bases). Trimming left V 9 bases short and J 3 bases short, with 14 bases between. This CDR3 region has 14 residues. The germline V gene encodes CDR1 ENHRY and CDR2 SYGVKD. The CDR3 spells CAISYQEDTGELFF. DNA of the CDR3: TGTGCCATTAGCTATCAGGAGGACACCGGGGAGCTGTTTTTT.

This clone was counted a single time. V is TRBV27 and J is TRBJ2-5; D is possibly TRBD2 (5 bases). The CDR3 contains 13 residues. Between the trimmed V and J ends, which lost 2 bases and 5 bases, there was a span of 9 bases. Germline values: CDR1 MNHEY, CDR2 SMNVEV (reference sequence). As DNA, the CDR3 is TGTGCCAGCAGTTTAGGGTGGGAGGAGACCCAGTACTTC. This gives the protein CASSLGWEETQYF.

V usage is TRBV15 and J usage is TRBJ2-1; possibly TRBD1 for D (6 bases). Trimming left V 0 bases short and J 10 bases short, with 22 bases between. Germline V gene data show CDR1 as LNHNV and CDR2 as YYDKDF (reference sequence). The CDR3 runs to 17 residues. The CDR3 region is CATSRDRQWGRQGEQFF. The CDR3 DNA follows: TGTGCCACCAGCAGAGATCGGCAATGGGGGCGGCAAGGGGAGCAGTTCTTC. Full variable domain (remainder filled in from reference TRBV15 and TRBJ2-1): DAMVIQNPRYQVTQFGKPVTLSCSQTLNHNVMYWYQQKSSQAPKLLFHYYDKDFNNEADTPDNFQSRRPNTSFCFLDIRSPGLGDTAMYLCATSRDRQWGRQGEQFFGPGTRLTVL.

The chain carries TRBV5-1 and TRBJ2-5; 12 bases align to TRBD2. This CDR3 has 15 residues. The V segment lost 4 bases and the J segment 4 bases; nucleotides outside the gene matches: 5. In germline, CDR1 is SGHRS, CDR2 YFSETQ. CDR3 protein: CASSPSGGAAETQYF. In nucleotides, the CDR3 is TGCGCCAGCAGCCCTAGCGGGGGGGCCGCAGAGACCCAGTACTTC.

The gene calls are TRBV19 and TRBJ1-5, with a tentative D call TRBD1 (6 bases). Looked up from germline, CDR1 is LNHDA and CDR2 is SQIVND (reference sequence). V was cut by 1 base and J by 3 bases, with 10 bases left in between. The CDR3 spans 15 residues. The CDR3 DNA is TGTGCCAGTAGTATAGTGCGGACAGTCAATCAGCCCCAGCATTTT. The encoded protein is CASSIVRTVNQPQHF.

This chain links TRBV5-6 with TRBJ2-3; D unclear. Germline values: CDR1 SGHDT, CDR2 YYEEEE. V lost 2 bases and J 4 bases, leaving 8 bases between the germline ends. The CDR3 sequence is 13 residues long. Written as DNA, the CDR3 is TGTGCCAGCAGCTTTCCCTCGGCAGATACGCAGTATTTT. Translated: CASSFPSADTQYF.

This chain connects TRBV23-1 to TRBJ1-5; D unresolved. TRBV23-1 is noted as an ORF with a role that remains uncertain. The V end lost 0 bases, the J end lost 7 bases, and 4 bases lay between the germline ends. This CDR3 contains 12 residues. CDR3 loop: CASSQSRQPQHF. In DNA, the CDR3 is TGCGCCAGCAGTCAATCACGGCAGCCCCAGCATTTT.

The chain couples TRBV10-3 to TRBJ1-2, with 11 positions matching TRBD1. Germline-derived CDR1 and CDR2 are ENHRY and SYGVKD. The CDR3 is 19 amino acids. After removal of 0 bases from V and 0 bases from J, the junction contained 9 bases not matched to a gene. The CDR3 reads CAISESRGQGGTANYGYTF. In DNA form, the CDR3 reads TGTGCCATCAGTGAGTCGAGGGGACAGGGGGGTACTGCTAACTATGGCTACACCTTC.

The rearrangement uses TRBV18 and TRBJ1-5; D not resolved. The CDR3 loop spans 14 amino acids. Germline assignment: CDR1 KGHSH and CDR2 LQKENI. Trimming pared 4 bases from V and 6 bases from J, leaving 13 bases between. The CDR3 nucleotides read TGTGCCAGCTCACAGGGAGGAGGAAGTCAGCCCCAGCATTTT. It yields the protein CASSQGGGSQPQHF.

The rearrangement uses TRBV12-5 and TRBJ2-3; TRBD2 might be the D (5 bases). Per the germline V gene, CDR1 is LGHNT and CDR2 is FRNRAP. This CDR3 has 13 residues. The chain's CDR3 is CAVPGGFTDTQYF. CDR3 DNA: TGTGCGGTGCCTGGAGGTTTTACAGATACGCAGTATTTT.

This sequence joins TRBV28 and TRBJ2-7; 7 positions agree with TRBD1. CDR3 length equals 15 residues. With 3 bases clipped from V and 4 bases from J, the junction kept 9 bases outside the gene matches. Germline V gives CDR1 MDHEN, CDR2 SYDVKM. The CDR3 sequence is CASSFGLDREYEQYF. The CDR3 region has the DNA TGTGCCAGCAGTTTTGGCCTCGACAGGGAGTACGAGCAGTACTTC.

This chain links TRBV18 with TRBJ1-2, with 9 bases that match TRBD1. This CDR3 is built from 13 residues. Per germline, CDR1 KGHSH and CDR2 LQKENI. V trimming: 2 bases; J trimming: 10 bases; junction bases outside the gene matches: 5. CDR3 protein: CASSPRQGDDYTF. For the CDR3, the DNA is TGTGCCAGCTCACCAAGACAGGGGGATGACTACACCTTC.

The CDR3: CASREIGTAYNEKLFF. The CDR3 coding sequence is TGTGCCAGCAGGGAGATCGGGACAGCCTACAATGAAAAACTGTTTTTT. The chain joins TRBV2 to TRBJ1-4; 7 bases map to TRBD1. This CDR3 contains 16 residues. The germline gives CDR1 SNHLY, CDR2 FYNNEI. V trimming: 6 bases; J trimming: 5 bases; junction bases outside the gene matches: 12.